Listed here are 22 T cell receptor beta chains from one sample, sequenced in a study of blood T cell repertoires in COVID-19. Repertoires were generated with immunoSEQ multiplex PCR, while TCRdb's copy carries only in-frame clones and drops some. The sample lists fewer than 450,000 clones, more than 75% occurring once. The sample was PBMCs or T cells enriched from blood (not recorded which). These receptors came from a woman under 30 who had recovered from COVID-19.

The chain links TRBV5-1 to TRBJ1-2; D is unclear. The CDR3 extends over 14 amino acids. The V gene's germline CDR1 is SGHRS and CDR2 YFSETQ. V was clipped by 5 bases and J by 3 bases, with 14 bases between them. The CDR3 loop reads CASRTATTHYGYTF. In DNA form, the CDR3 reads TGCGCCAGCAGAACGGCCACTACGCACTATGGCTACACCTTC. Looking up the rest from reference TRBV5-1 and TRBJ1-2 gives the full variable domain: KAGVTQTPRYLIKTRGQQVTLSCSPISGHRSVSWYQQTPGQGLQFLFEYFSETQRNKGNFPGRFSGRQFSNSRSEMNVSTLELGDSALYLCASRTATTHYGYTFGSGTRLTVV.

J is TRBJ1-1 and V is TRBV4-2, with 7 bases fitting TRBD1. V was pared by 1 base and J by 1 base, with 3 bases of the junction left unmatched. In germline, CDR1 is LGHNA, CDR2 YNFKEQ. The CDR3 spans 15 residues. The CDR3 here is CASSQVQGENTEAFF. Here the CDR3 DNA reads TGTGCCAGCAGCCAAGTCCAGGGGGAGAACACTGAAGCTTTCTTT.

The chain is built from TRBV3-1 (or the pseudogene TRBV3-2) and TRBJ2-3, with 7 bases matching TRBD2. The CDR3 extends over 15 amino acids. Germline lookup yields CDR1 LGHDT and CDR2 YNNKEL (reference sequence). Losses at the gene ends were 3 bases for V and 6 bases for J; bases not matched to a gene: 9. The CDR3 spells CASSHASGAQDTQYF. CDR3 nucleotides: TGTGCCAGCAGCCATGCAAGCGGGGCCCAGGATACGCAGTATTTT.

The CDR3 nucleotides read TGCGCCAGCAGCCAGGTACGGGACAGCTACACCGGGGAGCTGTTTTTT. Translated, it gives CASSQVRDSYTGELFF. The chain has TRBV4-3 and TRBJ2-2; 7 bases fit TRBD1. Germline-derived CDR1 and CDR2 are LGHNA and YSLEER. V shed 3 bases and J 3 bases; nucleotides not matched to a gene: 7. The CDR3 contains 16 residues.

The chain is built from TRBV9 and TRBJ2-3, with 7 positions matching TRBD1. Trimming cost V 4 bases and J 4 bases; bases outside gene matches: 9. Per the germline V gene, CDR1 is SGDLS and CDR2 is YYNGEE. This CDR3 is 15 amino acids long. The CDR3: CASSSRNRGPDTQYF. The DNA for the CDR3 is TGTGCCAGCAGCTCGCGGAACAGGGGACCAGATACGCAGTATTTT.

The chain employs TRBV7-2 and TRBJ2-1, with 8 nucleotides matching TRBD2. CDR3 size: 15 residues. The germline V gene has CDR1 SGHTA and CDR2 FQGNSA. V lost 5 bases to trimming and J lost 4 bases; unmatched junction nucleotides: 7. CDR3 residues: CASSPTGTSYNEQFF. The DNA for the CDR3 is TGTGCCAGCAGCCCCACCGGGACTAGTTACAATGAGCAGTTCTTC.

The chain carries TRBV2 and TRBJ1-2; TRBD1 agrees at 7 bases. V shed 3 bases, J shed 3 bases, and the junction held 7 bases outside the gene matches. The germline V gene has CDR1 SNHLY and CDR2 FYNNEI. The CDR3 is 15 amino acids. The DNA for the CDR3 is TGTGCCAGCAGTGAGAACAGGGGTAGCGACTATGGCTACACCTTC. Protein: CASSENRGSDYGYTF.

The rearrangement links TRBV27 to TRBJ2-7; maybe TRBD2 (7 bases). The ends were cut back, 3 bases at V and 4 bases at J, with 16 bases in the middle. Per germline, CDR1 MNHEY and CDR2 SMNVEV (reference sequence). The CDR3 has 15 amino acids. CDR3: CASSFLGGASYEQYF. As DNA, the CDR3 is TGTGCCAGCAGTTTCCTAGGGGGGGCTTCGTACGAGCAGTACTTC.

This clone is a singleton in its sample. The V and J genes are TRBV7-2 and TRBJ1-5, with 9 positions matching TRBD1. Germline lookup yields CDR1 SGHTA and CDR2 FQGNSA. The CDR3 consists of 16 residues. The junction had 4 bases not matched to a gene; V was cut back by 2 bases and J by 2 bases. Written as DNA, the CDR3 is TGTGCCAGCAGCTTACAGGGACAGGGAGGCAATCAGCCCCAGCATTTT. It specifies CASSLQGQGGNQPQHF.

The chain recombines TRBV6-5 with TRBJ2-7; D call uncertain. This CDR3 spans 14 amino acids. Germline V lookup: CDR1 MNHEY, CDR2 SVGAGI. The V end lost 0 bases, the J end lost 0 bases, and 6 bases lay between the germline ends. The DNA of the CDR3 is TGTGCCAGCAGTTACTCTCCGAGCTCCTACGAGCAGTACTTC. This encodes CASSYSPSSYEQYF.

The chain recombines TRBV7-2 with TRBJ2-3; 10 nucleotides line up with TRBD2. The ends lost 4 bases at V and 7 bases at J; junction bases unmatched: 8. CDR1 is SGHTA and CDR2 is FQGNSA in the germline V gene. The CDR3 is made up of 15 amino acids. The CDR3 sequence: CASSSQRGGGYTQYF. The CDR3 DNA reads as TGTGCCAGCAGCTCTCAGCGGGGGGGCGGGTATACGCAGTATTTT.

V and J are TRBV18 and TRBJ1-6, with unresolved D. V lost 2 bases and J lost 7, with 21 bases in between. The CDR3 is 18 amino acids. In germline, CDR1 is KGHSH, CDR2 LQKENI. The CDR3 sequence: CASSPTGISAVTNSPLHF. The CDR3 region has the DNA TGTGCCAGCTCACCAACCGGAATCAGCGCCGTAACCAATTCACCCCTCCACTTT.

This clone has a handful of counts. The rearrangement joins TRBV10-3 to TRBJ2-7; 7 nucleotides match TRBD1. The V gene end was trimmed by 6 bases and the J gene end by 1 base; junction bases not matched to a gene: 9. CDR1 and CDR2 (germline): ENHRY, SYGVKD. This CDR3 spans 15 amino acids. In DNA form, the CDR3 reads TGTGCCATCAGGCGTACGACAGGGTCGTCCTACGAGCAGTACTTC. The encoded protein is CAIRRTTGSSYEQYF.

The CDR3 loop reads CASSVRQGAGEKLFF. In DNA form, the CDR3 reads TGTGCCAGCTCAGTAAGACAGGGGGCCGGTGAAAAACTGTTTTTT. This rearrangement joins TRBV18 to TRBJ1-4; 10 bases map to TRBD1. This CDR3 has 15 amino acids. J gave up 7 bases and V 5 bases, and 7 bases lay outside the gene matches. Germline V gene sequence: CDR1 KGHSH, CDR2 LQKENI.

The chain is built from TRBV9 and TRBJ2-5; a possible D gene is TRBD1 (5 bases). The CDR3 loop spans 13 amino acids. The germline V gene has CDR1 SGDLS and CDR2 YYNGEE. Trimming removed 0 bases from V and 5 bases from J, with 8 bases in between. CDR3 amino acids: CASSVVAGETQYF. CDR3 nucleotide sequence: TGTGCCAGCAGCGTAGTAGCAGGGGAGACCCAGTACTTC.

The rearrangement joins TRBV10-3 to TRBJ2-7; D is possibly TRBD2 (5 bases). Trimming pared 0 bases from V and 7 bases from J, leaving 7 bases between. There are 12 residues in the CDR3. Germline loops: CDR1 ENHRY, CDR2 SYGVKD. CDR3 residues: CAISESREEQYF. In DNA form, the CDR3 reads TGTGCCATCAGTGAGTCGAGGGAGGAGCAGTACTTC.

The V and J genes are TRBV5-1 and TRBJ2-7; tentative D call: TRBD2 (5 bases). V was pared by 0 bases and J by 3 bases, with 10 bases between. Germline lookup yields CDR1 SGHRS and CDR2 YFSETQ. The CDR3 has 14 amino acids. CDR3 region: CASSLVPGNYEQYF. The CDR3 nucleotides are TGCGCCAGCAGCTTGGTTCCGGGAAACTACGAGCAGTACTTC.

V usage is TRBV27 and J usage is TRBJ1-1; weak D call: TRBD1 (5 bases). The CDR3 contains 13 residues. Looked up from germline, CDR1 is MNHEY and CDR2 is SMNVEV (reference sequence). Trimming took 2 bases from V and 7 from J, leaving 11 bases between them. The CDR3 reads CASSLNGDFEAFF. The DNA for the CDR3 is TGTGCCAGCAGTTTAAACGGGGACTTTGAAGCTTTCTTT.

The chain is built from TRBV19 and TRBJ1-1; D is ambiguous. Germline V gene data show CDR1 as LNHDA and CDR2 as SQIVND (reference sequence). V was pared by 3 bases and J by 3 bases, with 11 bases between. The CDR3 is 14 amino acids. The DNA for the CDR3 is TGTGCCAGTAGTATTAAGTTCGCGGACACTGAAGCTTTCTTT. It is translated as CASSIKFADTEAFF.

There are a few counts of this clone. The chain has TRBV5-4 and TRBJ2-1; TRBD2 matches at 7 bases. The CDR3 extends over 16 amino acids. Trimming at V came to 2 bases and at J to 7 bases, leaving 12 bases not matched to a gene. Germline V gives CDR1 SGHNT, CDR2 YYREEE (reference sequence). The CDR3 sequence is CASSFPRLASGNEQFF. The CDR3 DNA follows: TGTGCCAGCAGCTTTCCTAGACTAGCCTCGGGGAATGAGCAGTTCTTC. Using reference TRBV5-4 and TRBJ2-1 for the parts outside the CDR3, the full variable domain is ETGVTQSPTHLIKTRGQQVTLRCSSQSGHNTVSWYQQALGQGPQFIFQYYREEENGRGNFPPRFSGLQFPNYSSELNVNALELDDSALYLCASSFPRLASGNEQFFGPGTRLTVL.

Concerning this clone itself: Other DNA sequences in this sample translate to the same CDR3. This chain links TRBV7-3 with TRBJ1-2, with D perhaps TRBD1 (6 bases). The V gene's germline CDR1 is SGHTA and CDR2 FQGTGA. The V and J ends lost 6 bases and 8 bases respectively, with 16 bases between them. This CDR3 contains 13 residues. CDR3 sequence: CASSLSQGRGYTF. The CDR3 DNA reads as TGTGCCAGCAGTCTATCACAGGGTAGAGGCTACACCTTC.

CDR3 nucleotide sequence: TGCAGCGTTGCGGGGATGGCGGGGGGACACCAAGAGACCCAGTACTTC. As protein: CSVAGMAGGHQETQYF. This chain uses TRBV29-1 with TRBJ2-5, with TRBD2 matching 8 bases. After removal of 4 bases from V and 0 bases from J, the junction contained 10 bases not matched to a gene. This CDR3 comprises 16 residues. From germline, CDR1 is SQVTM and CDR2 ANQGSEA. Full variable domain (missing parts from reference TRBV29-1 and TRBJ2-5): SAVISQKPSRDICQRGTSLTIQCQVDSQVTMMFWYRQQPGQSLTLIATANQGSEATYESGFVIDKFPISRPNLTFSTLTVSNMSPEDSSIYLCSVAGMAGGHQETQYFGPGTRLLVL.